The entry below describes one TCR beta chain. The data derive from a study of technical replicates of blood from a handful of donors. TCRdb keeps only in-frame clones here, not all; method: immunoSEQ multiplex PCR. The sample holds over 50,000 clones, around 85% seen once. The V segment lost 2 bases and the J segment 7 bases; nucleotides outside the gene matches: 14. Germline CDR1 is SGHTA and CDR2 is FQGNSA. The CDR3 runs to 18 residues. The source material was PBMCs. The origin of this receptor is a human donor in good health. Some clones in this sample may be carry-over from other donors' samples. The V call is TRBV7-2, the J call TRBJ1-6; TRBD1 agrees at 7 bases. The CDR3 loop reads CASSLTRSMAGGNSPLHF. Written as DNA, the CDR3 is TGTGCCAGCAGCTTAACCCGGAGCATGGCAGGGGGGAATTCACCCCTCCACTTT.